Listed here are 7 T cell receptor beta chains from one sample, sequenced in a study of Graves' ophthalmopathy and Graves' hyperthyroidism. From RNA, the CDR3 regions of TCR beta chains were amplified and sequenced. The library came from an HTBI-primed first-round RT-PCR and a second-round multiplex PCR. In TCRdb, the multiplex PCR reads were re-called with MiXCR into one record per CDR3 protein. Of hundreds of thousands of distinct CDR3 sequences listed, approximately 22% are singletons. Material: peripheral blood. All receptors come from a woman between 18 and 30 years old with stable Graves' hyperthyroidism. Some clones in this sample may be carry-over from other donors' samples.

This clonotype was seen repeatedly, ten times or more. This chain joins TRBV11-2 and TRBJ2-2; D is perhaps TRBD2 (6 bases). The length of the CDR3 is 16 residues. V lost 3 bases and J 3 bases, leaving 14 bases between the germline ends. In germline, CDR1 is SGHAT, CDR2 FQNNGV. The CDR3 region is CASSLTRDSYTGELFF. DNA of the CDR3: TGTGCCAGCAGCTTGACCCGGGACTCTTACACCGGGGAGCTGTTTTTT. The complete variable domain, with remaining parts taken from reference TRBV11-2 and TRBJ2-2, reads EAGVAQSPRYKIIEKRQSVAFWCNPISGHATLYWYQQILGQGPKLLIQFQNNGVVDDSQLPKDRFSAERLKGVDSTLKIQPAKLEDSAVYLCASSLTRDSYTGELFFGEGSRLTVL.

The sample holds many counts of this clonotype. The chain couples TRBV20-1 to TRBJ2-7; D possibly corresponds to TRBD1 (5 bases). This CDR3 has 13 residues. V was shortened by 2 bases and J by 3 bases, with 11 bases between the two germline ends. Per the germline V gene, CDR1 is DFQATT and CDR2 is SNEGSKA (reference sequence). CDR3 nucleotide sequence: TGCAGTGCTAGAACCCTCCAGGGCTACGAGCAGTACTTC. Translation: CSARTLQGYEQYF.

This clonotype was seen a single time. The rearrangement joins TRBV20-1 to TRBJ1-2; D unresolved. This CDR3 is 12 amino acids long. Between the trimmed V and J ends, which lost 6 bases and 4 bases, there was a span of 12 bases. In germline, CDR1 is DFQATT, CDR2 SNEGSKA (reference sequence). The CDR3 DNA is TGCAGTGCCCTAGATCTCGGCTATGGCTACACCTTC. Translated: CSALDLGYGYTF.

The rearrangement joins TRBV6-5 to TRBJ2-2; D is tentatively TRBD1 or TRBD2 (5 bases each). Trimming stripped 8 bases from V and 1 base from J, with 14 bases between. Germline lookup yields CDR1 MNHEY and CDR2 SVGAGI. The CDR3 is 15 residues long. The CDR3 reads CASGSGTVNTGELFF. DNA of the CDR3: TGTGCCAGCGGTTCCGGGACGGTGAACACCGGGGAGCTGTTTTTT.

This clonotype was seen many times. The chain is built from TRBV7-2 and TRBJ1-5; possibly TRBD1 for D (5 bases). The CDR3 contains 16 residues. V was pared by 1 base and J by 10 bases, with 20 bases between. Germline V gene sequence: CDR1 SGHTA, CDR2 FQGNSA. CDR3 amino acids: CASSLVGGDPRIPQHF. CDR3 nucleotide sequence: TGTGCCAGCAGCTTAGTCGGTGGGGACCCGCGGATTCCCCAGCATTTT.

J is TRBJ1-2 and V is TRBV12-3 or TRBV12-4; D is uncertain. V was trimmed by 7 bases and J by 4 bases, leaving 16 bases between them. The CDR3 sequence is 14 residues long. The DNA of the CDR3 is TGTGCCAGCACCTTGGGCCTGAACACCTATGGCTACACCTTC. This sequence encodes CASTLGLNTYGYTF.

This clonotype was counted ten times or more. The chain recombines TRBV4-3 with TRBJ2-2, with TRBD2 as a possible D gene (6 bases). Germline CDR1 and CDR2: LGHNA and YSLEER. Between the trimmed V and J ends, which lost 0 bases and 0 bases, there was a span of 11 bases. This CDR3 has 17 amino acids. The CDR3 here is CASSQDPWGANTGELFF. In nucleotides, the CDR3 is TGCGCCAGCAGCCAAGATCCTTGGGGGGCGAACACCGGGGAGCTGTTTTTT.